This entry lists 20 T cell receptor beta chains sequenced from one sample in a study of blood T cells in healthy people across ages. The second PCR ran about 7 to 12 cycles with a sample-barcoded 5' primer and J-beta primers. Using its own MiXCR run on the 5' RACE reads, TCRdb lists one record per CDR3 protein. The sample consists of roughly 1.7 million distinct CDR3 sequences, about 35% of them appearing once. The sample was blood. Receptor source: a woman aged 25-40 years in good health.

The chain has TRBV10-3 and TRBJ2-1, with D unresolved. The V end lost 3 bases, the J end lost 4 bases, and 13 bases lay between the germline ends. Germline loops: CDR1 ENHRY, CDR2 SYGVKD. The CDR3 has 15 residues. DNA for the CDR3: TGTGCCATCAGTGAAGCCCCAATCGGTTACAATGAGCAGTTCTTC. The encoded protein is CAISEAPIGYNEQFF.

This clonotype was counted once. V usage is TRBV20-1 and J usage is TRBJ2-4, with a possible D match to TRBD2 (6 bases). The DNA end favors TRBJ2-7, so the J call may be wrong. Germline-derived CDR1 and CDR2 are DFQATT and SNEGSKA (reference sequence). The CDR3 extends over 13 amino acids. The CDR3 protein is CSATGTAAYEQYV. As DNA, the CDR3 is TGCAGTGCCACCGGGACTGCTGCCTACGAGCAGTACGTC.

J is TRBJ1-4 and V is TRBV4-1, with D maybe TRBD1 (5 bases). The germline V gene has CDR1 MGHRA and CDR2 YSYEKL. V shed 4 bases and J shed 5 bases, with 17 bases lying between them. The length of the CDR3 is 16 residues. CDR3 amino acids: CASSPILGQDNEKLFF. CDR3 nucleotides: TGCGCCAGCAGCCCCATCCTCGGACAAGACAATGAAAAACTGTTTTTT.

This rearrangement joins TRBV3-1 to TRBJ2-3; D possibly corresponds to TRBD1 (6 bases). The ends were cut back, 4 bases at V and 2 bases at J, with 16 bases in the middle. The V gene's germline CDR1 is LGHDT and CDR2 YNNKEL (reference sequence). This CDR3 has 16 amino acids. The CDR3 loop reads CASSRRGGTPTDTQYF. CDR3 DNA: TGTGCCAGCAGCCGGAGAGGGGGAACCCCCACAGATACGCAGTATTTT.

A remark on this clonotype: Germline and junction disagree at one end, which may indicate a read error. This sequence joins TRBV20-1 and TRBJ1-2, with unresolved D. The germline CDR1 and CDR2 sequences are DFQATT and SNEGSKA (reference sequence). The CDR3 has 13 residues. The CDR3 reads CSARDPDTYGYTF. CDR3 nucleotides: TGCAGTGCTAGAGATCCAGATACCTATGGTTACACCTTC.

Note on this clonotype: This may be a read error: a much more frequent sequence differs by one nucleotide. Likely a read error: the CDR3 ends without its conserved phenylalanine or tryptophan. V usage is TRBV20-1 and J usage is TRBJ2-5, with D hard to call. The CDR3 runs 9 residues. The germline V gene encodes CDR1 DFQATT and CDR2 SNEGSKA (reference sequence). The germline V and J ends were trimmed by 3 bases and 5 bases, with 1 base remaining between them. CDR3: CSARETQYI. The DNA for the CDR3 is TGCAGTGCTAGGGAGACCCAGTACATC.

This clonotype was seen a few times. The chain employs TRBV4-1 and TRBJ1-2; 8 bases agree with TRBD1. V dropped 0 bases and J dropped 4; count of bases not matched to a gene: 10. Germline V gene data show CDR1 as MGHRA and CDR2 as YSYEKL. The CDR3 sequence is 17 residues long. The CDR3 region is CASSQEGHGQGFYGYTF. CDR3 coding DNA: TGCGCCAGCAGCCAAGAGGGGCATGGACAGGGATTCTATGGCTACACCTTC.

This clonotype was found a few times. The chain is built from TRBV20-1 and TRBJ2-1, with 10 bases lining up with TRBD2. The CDR3 has 14 amino acids. Germline V gene data show CDR1 as DFQATT and CDR2 as SNEGSKA (reference sequence). Trimming took 1 base from V and 9 from J; bases not matched to a gene: 6. CDR3 sequence: CSARGLAGAVEQFF. DNA for the CDR3: TGCAGTGCTAGAGGCCTAGCGGGAGCGGTTGAGCAGTTCTTC.

This rearrangement joins TRBV28 to TRBJ2-6; D is ambiguous. This CDR3 spans 15 amino acids. V was clipped by 5 bases and J by 0 bases, with 8 bases between them. The V gene's germline CDR1 is MDHEN and CDR2 SYDVKM. In nucleotides, the CDR3 is TGTGCCAGCAGTCGCGACTTCTCTGGGGCCAACGTCCTGACTTTC. It codes for CASSRDFSGANVLTF.

The V call is TRBV2, the J call TRBJ2-2, with D perhaps TRBD1 or TRBD2 (5 bases each). The germline V gene has CDR1 SNHLY and CDR2 FYNNEI. This CDR3 is built from 15 residues. Trimming stripped 6 bases from V and 7 bases from J, with 18 bases between. CDR3 in amino acids: CASSDPSKRGGELFF. The CDR3 DNA follows: TGTGCCAGCAGCGACCCTAGCAAGAGGGGCGGGGAGCTGTTTTTT.

V is TRBV20-1 and J is TRBJ2-7, with 8 bases identical to TRBD2. V dropped 1 base and J dropped 7; count of bases not matched to a gene: 9. The CDR3 consists of 14 residues. The V gene's germline CDR1 is DFQATT and CDR2 SNEGSKA (reference sequence). The CDR3 sequence is CSARVGTRAEEQYF. In nucleotides, the CDR3 is TGCAGTGCTAGAGTGGGGACTAGGGCTGAAGAGCAGTACTTC.

The rearrangement joins TRBV20-1 to TRBJ1-2; 7 bases are shared with TRBD1. The germline gives CDR1 DFQATT, CDR2 SNEGSKA (reference sequence). This CDR3 spans 12 amino acids. With 5 bases clipped from V and 7 bases from J, the junction kept 7 bases outside the gene matches. The chain's CDR3 is CSAVTGVGGYTF. CDR3 coding DNA: TGCAGTGCTGTTACAGGGGTGGGTGGCTACACCTTC.

The chain joins TRBV5-1 to TRBJ2-3; D is unresolved. The CDR3 loop spans 14 amino acids. Germline CDR1 and CDR2: SGHRS and YFSETQ. The V and J ends lost 3 bases and 4 bases respectively, with 12 bases between them. The CDR3 bases are TGCGCCAGCAGCTGGGGTTCAGGCCCAGATACGCAGTATTTT. Residues: CASSWGSGPDTQYF.

This clonotype has only a few counts. The chain couples TRBV29-1 to TRBJ2-7, with D possibly TRBD1 on 5 matching bases. Germline V lookup: CDR1 SQVTM, CDR2 ANQGSEA. The CDR3 runs 12 residues. V lost 7 bases and J 3 bases, leaving 13 bases between the germline ends. In DNA, the CDR3 is TGCAGCGCGACACAGGACAACTACGAGCAGTACTTC. It codes for CSATQDNYEQYF.

The CDR3 coding sequence is TGTGCCACCAGCGGACTAGCCCGCACAGATACGCAGTATTTT. The encoded protein is CATSGLARTDTQYF. The chain recombines TRBV24-1 with TRBJ2-3, with TRBD2 identical over 8 bases. Unmatched junction bases numbered 3, after V lost 7 bases and J lost 1 base. From germline, CDR1 is KGHDR and CDR2 SFDVKD. CDR3 length: 14 amino acids.

V gene TRBV7-9 combines with J gene TRBJ1-2, with 7 bases lining up with TRBD1. V lost 2 bases, J lost 5 bases, and 5 bases stayed unmatched. CDR1 SEHNR and CDR2 FQNEAQ come from the germline V gene (reference sequence). This CDR3 is 14 amino acids long. CDR3: CASSLTGQEYGYTF. DNA of the CDR3: TGTGCCAGCAGCTTAACAGGACAGGAATATGGCTACACCTTC.

The V and J genes are TRBV7-9 and TRBJ2-7, with a tentative D call TRBD1 (6 bases). The germline V gene has CDR1 SEHNR and CDR2 FQNEAQ (reference sequence). The CDR3 runs to 17 residues. The V end was cut by 5 bases, the J end by 0 bases, with 20 bases between. The CDR3 loop is CASSPKTLDRSSYEQYF. CDR3 DNA: TGTGCCAGCAGCCCCAAGACTCTAGACAGGAGCTCCTACGAGCAGTACTTC.

The gene calls are TRBV29-1 and TRBJ1-1; tentatively, D is TRBD1 (6 bases). Germline CDR1 reads SQVTM; CDR2 reads ANQGSEA. With 5 bases removed from V and 0 bases from J, the gap between germline ends came to 16 bases. CDR3 length: 15 amino acids. This CDR3 reads CSVIRGGSMNTEAFF. CDR3 DNA: TGCAGCGTTATCAGGGGCGGTAGCATGAACACTGAAGCTTTCTTT.

This clonotype was seen a few times. The genes are TRBV5-6 and TRBJ1-2, with a tentative D call TRBD1 (5 bases). Trimming removed 0 bases at V and 6 bases at J, with 15 bases between. Germline CDR1 reads SGHDT; CDR2 reads YYEEEE. This CDR3 comprises 15 residues. The DNA of the CDR3 is TGTGCCAGCAGCTTGGAACCAGGGAATATCCATGGCTACACCTTC. Its protein product is CASSLEPGNIHGYTF. Based on the CDR3 plus reference TRBV5-6 and TRBJ1-2, the full variable domain is DAGVTQSPTHLIKTRGQQVTLRCSPKSGHDTVSWYQQALGQGPQFIFQYYEEEERQRGNFPDRFSGHQFPNYSSELNVNALLLGDSALYLCASSLEPGNIHGYTFGSGTRLTVV.

A few counts support this clonotype. This sequence joins TRBV5-6 and TRBJ2-5; D not resolved. The CDR3 is made up of 14 amino acids. The germline V gene encodes CDR1 SGHDT and CDR2 YYEEEE. The V gene lost 4 bases and the J gene lost 1 base, with 11 bases spanning the gap. The CDR3 region has the DNA TGTGCCAGCAGCGTAAGGCCGCTCCAAGAGACCCAGTACTTC. This gives the protein CASSVRPLQETQYF.